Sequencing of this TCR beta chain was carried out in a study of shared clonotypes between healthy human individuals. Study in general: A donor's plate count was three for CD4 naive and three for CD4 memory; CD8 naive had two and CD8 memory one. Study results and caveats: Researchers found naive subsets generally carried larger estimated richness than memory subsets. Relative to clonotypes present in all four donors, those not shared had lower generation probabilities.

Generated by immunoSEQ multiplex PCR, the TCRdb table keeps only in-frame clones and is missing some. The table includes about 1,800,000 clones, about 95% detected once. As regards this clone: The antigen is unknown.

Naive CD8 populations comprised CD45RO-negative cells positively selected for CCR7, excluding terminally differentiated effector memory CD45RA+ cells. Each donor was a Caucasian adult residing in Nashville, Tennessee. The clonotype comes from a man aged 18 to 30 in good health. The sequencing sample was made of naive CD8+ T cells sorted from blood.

Here the CDR3 reads CASSDYPGRNEQFF. For the CDR3, the DNA is TGTGCCAGCAGTGATTACCCAGGGCGGAATGAGCAGTTCTTC. The chain employs TRBV6-1 and TRBJ2-1; D perhaps matches TRBD1 (5 bases). The CDR3 runs to 14 residues. Germline CDR1 is MNHNS and CDR2 is SASEGT. Trimming took off 3 bases at V and 7 bases at J, with 13 bases between the two ends.